The 12 T cell receptor beta chains below were found in one sample sequenced in a study of cytomegalovirus exposure and HLA in healthy donors. Researchers ran the PCR with 60 Vbeta and 13 Jbeta primers. Using immunoSEQ multiplex PCR, the repertoire was profiled, and TCRdb retains in-frame clones only, with some absent. The sample yields 100,000 to 150,000 clones, about 80% seen once. Sequencing was carried out using PBMCs. The origin of the receptors is a man younger than 45 in good health and CMV-seronegative.

The V gene is TRBV19, the J gene TRBJ1-5, with D possibly matching TRBD1 (6 bases). The CDR3 extends over 12 amino acids. The V and J ends lost 3 bases and 7 bases respectively, with 7 bases between them. Germline loops: CDR1 LNHDA, CDR2 SQIVND (reference sequence). The CDR3 protein is CASSIRGQPQHF. The CDR3 DNA reads as TGTGCCAGTAGTATCAGGGGCCAGCCCCAGCATTTT.

This clone was detected a few times. The CDR3 sequence is CASSHSRGAGANVLTF. CDR3 nucleotides: TGCGCCAGCAGCCACTCCAGGGGAGCTGGGGCCAACGTCCTGACTTTC. V and J are TRBV4-1 and TRBJ2-6, with D perhaps matching TRBD1 (6 bases). V was clipped by 3 bases and J by 2 bases, with 11 bases between them. This CDR3 has 16 residues. CDR1 MGHRA and CDR2 YSYEKL come from the germline V gene.

This clone was observed a few times. V and J are TRBV28 and TRBJ1-2, with a possible D match to TRBD1 (6 bases). Germline V gives CDR1 MDHEN, CDR2 SYDVKM. This CDR3 comprises 15 residues. The V and J ends lost 6 bases and 5 bases respectively, with 19 bases between them. The CDR3 reads CASRNSGGFGYGYTF. CDR3 sequence (DNA): TGTGCCAGCAGAAATAGCGGGGGCTTTGGTTATGGCTACACCTTC.

V gene TRBV4-3 combines with J gene TRBJ2-7, with 11 bases fitting TRBD1. Looked up from germline, CDR1 is LGHNA and CDR2 is YSLEER. The ends lost 4 bases at V and 5 bases at J; junction bases unmatched: 7. CDR3 size: 15 residues. For the CDR3, the DNA is TGCGCCAGCAGCCCCAGATGGACAGGGGGCGACGAGCAGTACTTC. Translation: CASSPRWTGGDEQYF.

V and J are TRBV7-8 and TRBJ2-1; 7 bases match TRBD1. This CDR3 has 16 amino acids. V lost 0 bases and J lost 5; bases outside the gene matches: 7. Germline CDR1 is SGHVS and CDR2 is FQNEAQ. The CDR3 is CASSLAPTGVDNEQFF. Written as DNA, the CDR3 is TGTGCCAGCAGCTTAGCTCCAACAGGGGTCGACAATGAGCAGTTCTTC.

V gene TRBV7-6 combines with J gene TRBJ1-1, with 8 bases identical to TRBD1. Unmatched junction bases numbered 3, after V lost 5 bases and J lost 4 bases. The germline gives CDR1 SGHVS, CDR2 FNYEAQ. CDR3 length equals 13 residues. The CDR3 region is CASSHTGGTEAFF. In DNA form, the CDR3 reads TGTGCCAGCAGCCACACAGGGGGCACTGAAGCTTTCTTT.

The rearrangement links TRBV6-1 to TRBJ2-5; 7 nucleotides line up with TRBD2. The germline V gene encodes CDR1 MNHNS and CDR2 SASEGT. With 7 bases clipped from V and 6 bases from J, the junction kept 14 bases outside the gene matches. The CDR3 covers 15 residues. The CDR3 DNA reads as TGTGCCAGCACCCGAAGCGGGGCAGGGAGGCAGACCCAGTACTTC. Residues: CASTRSGAGRQTQYF.

This clone has more than one count but fewer than ten. Germline is not matched at one junction end, which may reflect a read error. The V call is TRBV5-1, the J call TRBJ2-3; D remains ambiguous. Germline values: CDR1 SGHRS, CDR2 YFSETQ. The CDR3 runs to 11 residues. The CDR3 region is CASSLDLELHF. In DNA form, the CDR3 reads TGCGCCAGCAGCTTAGACTTAGAGCTACATTTT. Full variable domain (missing parts from reference TRBV5-1 and TRBJ2-3): KAGVTQTPRYLIKTRGQQVTLSCSPISGHRSVSWYQQTPGQGLQFLFEYFSETQRNKGNFPGRFSGRQFSNSRSEMNVSTLELGDSALYLCASSLDLELHFGPGTRLTVL.

The chain combines TRBV11-3 with TRBJ2-3; unclear D gene. Germline V gene lookup returns CDR1 SGHNT and CDR2 YENEEA. CDR3 length equals 12 residues. With 5 bases removed from V and 1 base from J, the gap between germline ends came to 4 bases. CDR3 bases: TGTGCCAGCAGCCTCCGCACAGATACGCAGTATTTT. It yields the protein CASSLRTDTQYF.

V usage is TRBV6-6 and J usage is TRBJ1-5; D ambiguous. The CDR3 contains 16 residues. CDR1 is MNHNY, CDR2 SVGAGI, per germline (reference sequence). The V end lost 5 bases, the J end lost 1 base, and 15 bases lay between the germline ends. CDR3 coding DNA: TGTGCCAGCAGTCCCCCGGGCGGGAGGAGCAATCAGCCCCAGCATTTT. This codes for CASSPPGGRSNQPQHF.

V usage is TRBV19 and J usage is TRBJ1-1; 8 positions agree with TRBD1. Germline assignment: CDR1 LNHDA and CDR2 SQIVND (reference sequence). V lost 5 bases to trimming and J lost 12 bases; unmatched junction nucleotides: 11. The length of the CDR3 is 13 residues. The DNA for the CDR3 is TGTGCCAGTAGTGCGACCAGGGGACAGGAGCCTTTCTTT. Protein sequence: CASSATRGQEPFF.

The chain has TRBV15 and TRBJ2-3, with D perhaps TRBD1 (6 bases). Germline assignment: CDR1 LNHNV and CDR2 YYDKDF (reference sequence). The V and J ends lost 3 bases and 3 bases respectively, with 10 bases between them. The CDR3 has 14 amino acids. The DNA of the CDR3 is TGTGCCACCAGCAGCTTCAGGGGTACAGATACGCAGTATTTT. Protein: CATSSFRGTDTQYF.